This T cell receptor (beta chain) comes out of a study of blood T cell repertoires in COVID-19. The V and J ends lost 1 base and 2 bases respectively, with 9 bases between them. CDR3 length: 14 amino acids. CDR1 GTSNPN and CDR2 SVGIG come from the germline V gene (reference sequence). Profiling relied on immunoSEQ multiplex PCR, and the TCRdb table lists in-frame clones only, not all of them. The repertoire holds roughly 230,000 clones, around 83% seen once, with roughly 8.7% in the top ten. This TCR came from a man aged 35-49 years with active or convalescent COVID-19. Material: peripheral blood. The rearrangement uses TRBV30 and TRBJ1-5; D may be TRBD1 (6 bases). The CDR3 region has the DNA TGTGCCTGGAGTGGACAGGCGGGCAATCAGCCCCAGCATTTT. The encoded protein is CAWSGQAGNQPQHF.